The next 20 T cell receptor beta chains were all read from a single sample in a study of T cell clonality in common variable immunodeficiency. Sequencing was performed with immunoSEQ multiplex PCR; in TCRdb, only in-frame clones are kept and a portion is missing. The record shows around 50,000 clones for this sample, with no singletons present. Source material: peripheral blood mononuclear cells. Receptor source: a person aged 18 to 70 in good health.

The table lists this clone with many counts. The CDR3 bases that were read are TGTGCCAGCAGCCCCCATTTTCGGACCGGGGAG. Translating it yields CASSPHFRTGE. The full CDR3 reads CASSPHFRTGELFF. The rearrangement links TRBV7-2 to TRBJ2-2; D is unclear. Coverage ceases 3 residues before the CDR3 finishes, and the germline J gene fills in the end. V lost 5 bases and J lost 5, with 12 bases in between. Germline V gene sequence: CDR1 SGHTA, CDR2 FQGNSA. The CDR3 spans 14 residues.

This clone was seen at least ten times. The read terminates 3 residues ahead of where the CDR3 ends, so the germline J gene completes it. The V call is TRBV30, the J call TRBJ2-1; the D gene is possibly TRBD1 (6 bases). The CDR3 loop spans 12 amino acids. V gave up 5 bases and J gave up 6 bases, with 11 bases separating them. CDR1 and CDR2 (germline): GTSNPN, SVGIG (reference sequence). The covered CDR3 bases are TGTGCCTGGGGACAGACCCCCAATGAG. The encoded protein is CAWGQTPNE. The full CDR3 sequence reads CAWGQTPNEQFF.

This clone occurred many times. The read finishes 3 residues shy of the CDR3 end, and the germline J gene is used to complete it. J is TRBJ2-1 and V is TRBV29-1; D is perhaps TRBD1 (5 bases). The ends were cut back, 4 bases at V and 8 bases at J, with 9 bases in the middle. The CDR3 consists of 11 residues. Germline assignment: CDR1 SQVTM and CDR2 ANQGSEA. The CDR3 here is CSVVGLYEQFF. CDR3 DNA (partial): TGCAGCGTTGTGGGGCTGTATGAG.

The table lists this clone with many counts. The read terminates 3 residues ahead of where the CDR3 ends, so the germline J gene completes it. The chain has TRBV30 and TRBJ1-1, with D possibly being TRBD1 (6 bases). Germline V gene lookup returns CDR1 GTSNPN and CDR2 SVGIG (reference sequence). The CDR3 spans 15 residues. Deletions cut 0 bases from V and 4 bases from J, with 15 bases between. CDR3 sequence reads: CAWSVRGALGTEAFF. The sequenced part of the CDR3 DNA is TGTGCCTGGAGTGTACGGGGGGCGCTGGGCACTGAA. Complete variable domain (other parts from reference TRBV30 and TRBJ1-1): SQTIHQWPATLVQPVGSPLSLECTVEGTSNPNLYWYRQAAGRGLQLLFYSVGIGQISSEVPQNLSASRPQDRQFILSSKKLLLSDSGFYLCAWSVRGALGTEAFFGQGTRLTVV.

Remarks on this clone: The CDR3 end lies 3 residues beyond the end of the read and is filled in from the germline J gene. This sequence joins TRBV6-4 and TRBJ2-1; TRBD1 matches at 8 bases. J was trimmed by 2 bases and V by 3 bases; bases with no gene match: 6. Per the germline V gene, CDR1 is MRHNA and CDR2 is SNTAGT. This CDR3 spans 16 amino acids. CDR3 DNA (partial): TGTGCCAGCAGTGATACCGGGACAGGACCCTACAATGAG. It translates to CASSDTGTGPYNE. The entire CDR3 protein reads CASSDTGTGPYNEQFF.

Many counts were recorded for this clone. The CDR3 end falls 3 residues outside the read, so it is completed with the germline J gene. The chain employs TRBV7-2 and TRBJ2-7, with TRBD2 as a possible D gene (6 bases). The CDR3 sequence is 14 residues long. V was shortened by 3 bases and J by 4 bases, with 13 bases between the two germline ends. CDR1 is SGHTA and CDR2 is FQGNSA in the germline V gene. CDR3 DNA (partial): TGTGCCAGCAGCTTTGGGGGGAGAGGTTACGAG. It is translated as CASSFGGRGYE. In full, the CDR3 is CASSFGGRGYEQYF.

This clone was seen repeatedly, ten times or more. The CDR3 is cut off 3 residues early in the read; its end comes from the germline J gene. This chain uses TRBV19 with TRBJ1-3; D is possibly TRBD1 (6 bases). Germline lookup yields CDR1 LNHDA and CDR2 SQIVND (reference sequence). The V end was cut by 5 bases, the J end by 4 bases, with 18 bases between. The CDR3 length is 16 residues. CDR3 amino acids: CASSPPSGGRGNTIYF. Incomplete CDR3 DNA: TGTGCCAGTAGTCCACCCAGCGGGGGGCGAGGAAACACC.

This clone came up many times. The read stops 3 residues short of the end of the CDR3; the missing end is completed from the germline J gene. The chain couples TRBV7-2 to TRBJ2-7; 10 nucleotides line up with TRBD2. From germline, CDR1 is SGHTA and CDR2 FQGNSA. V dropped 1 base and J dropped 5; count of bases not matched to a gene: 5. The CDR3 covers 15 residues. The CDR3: CASSLGLAGAHEQYF. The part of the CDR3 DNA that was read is TGTGCCAGCAGCTTAGGGCTAGCGGGAGCACACGAG.

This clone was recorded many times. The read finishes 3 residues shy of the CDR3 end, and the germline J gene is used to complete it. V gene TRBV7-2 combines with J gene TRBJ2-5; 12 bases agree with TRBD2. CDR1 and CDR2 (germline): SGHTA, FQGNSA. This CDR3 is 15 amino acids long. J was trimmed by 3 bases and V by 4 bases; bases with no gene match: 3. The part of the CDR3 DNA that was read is TGTGCCAGCAGCTGGCTAGCGGGAGGGAAAGAGACC. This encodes CASSWLAGGKET. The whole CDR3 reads CASSWLAGGKETQYF.

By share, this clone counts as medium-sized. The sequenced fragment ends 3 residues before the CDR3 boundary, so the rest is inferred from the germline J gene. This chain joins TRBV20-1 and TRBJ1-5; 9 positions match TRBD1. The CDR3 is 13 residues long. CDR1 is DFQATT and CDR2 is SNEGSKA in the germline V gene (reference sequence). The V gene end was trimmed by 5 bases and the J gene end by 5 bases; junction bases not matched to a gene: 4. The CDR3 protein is CSAATGGDQPQHF. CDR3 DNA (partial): TGCAGTGCTGCCACAGGGGGCGATCAGCCC.

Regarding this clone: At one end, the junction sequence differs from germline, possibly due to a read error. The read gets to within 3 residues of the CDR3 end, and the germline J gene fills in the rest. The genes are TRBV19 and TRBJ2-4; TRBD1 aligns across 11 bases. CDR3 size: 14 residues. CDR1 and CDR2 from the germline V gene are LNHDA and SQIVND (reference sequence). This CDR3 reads CTSSPTGTGGIQYF. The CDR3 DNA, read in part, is TGTACCAGTAGTCCCACCGGGACAGGGGGCATT.

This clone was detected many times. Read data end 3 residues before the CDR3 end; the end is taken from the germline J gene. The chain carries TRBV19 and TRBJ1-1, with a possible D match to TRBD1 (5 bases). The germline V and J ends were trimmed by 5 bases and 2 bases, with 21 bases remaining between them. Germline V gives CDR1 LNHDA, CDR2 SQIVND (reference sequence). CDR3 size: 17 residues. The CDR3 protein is CASSPSQGEYFNTEAFF. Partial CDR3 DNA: TGTGCCAGTAGTCCCTCCCAGGGAGAGTACTTTAACACTGAA.

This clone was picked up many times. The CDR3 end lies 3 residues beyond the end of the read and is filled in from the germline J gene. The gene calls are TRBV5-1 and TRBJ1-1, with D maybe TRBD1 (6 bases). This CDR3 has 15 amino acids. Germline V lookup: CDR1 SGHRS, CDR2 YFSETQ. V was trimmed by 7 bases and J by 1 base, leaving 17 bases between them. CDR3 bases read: TGCGCCAGCGGAACCCTCAGGGGACAGAACACTGAA. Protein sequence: CASGTLRGQNTE. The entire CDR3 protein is CASGTLRGQNTEAFF.

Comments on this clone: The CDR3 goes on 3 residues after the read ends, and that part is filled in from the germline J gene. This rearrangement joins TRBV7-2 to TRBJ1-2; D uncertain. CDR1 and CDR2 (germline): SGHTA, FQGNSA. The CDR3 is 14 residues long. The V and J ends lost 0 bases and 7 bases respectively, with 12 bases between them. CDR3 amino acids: CASSLARGSGGYTF. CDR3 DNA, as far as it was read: TGTGCCAGCAGCTTAGCGCGTGGGAGCGGTGGC.

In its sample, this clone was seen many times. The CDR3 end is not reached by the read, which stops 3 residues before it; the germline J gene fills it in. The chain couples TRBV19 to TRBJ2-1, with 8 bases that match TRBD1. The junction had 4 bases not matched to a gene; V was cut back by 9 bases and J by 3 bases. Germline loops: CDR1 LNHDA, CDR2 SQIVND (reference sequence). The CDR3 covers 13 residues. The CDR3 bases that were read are TGTGCCAGCGGACAGGGTGGCTACAATGAG. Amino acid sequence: CASGQGGYNE. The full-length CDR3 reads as CASGQGGYNEQFF.

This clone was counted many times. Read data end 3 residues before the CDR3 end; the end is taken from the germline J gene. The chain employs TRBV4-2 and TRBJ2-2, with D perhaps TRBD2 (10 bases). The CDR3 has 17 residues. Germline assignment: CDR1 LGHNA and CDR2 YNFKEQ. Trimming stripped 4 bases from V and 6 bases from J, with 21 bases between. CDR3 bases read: TGTGCCAGCAGCCCTAGCGGGGGACAGGGTACATCCGGGGAG. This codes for CASSPSGGQGTSGE. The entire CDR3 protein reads CASSPSGGQGTSGELFF.

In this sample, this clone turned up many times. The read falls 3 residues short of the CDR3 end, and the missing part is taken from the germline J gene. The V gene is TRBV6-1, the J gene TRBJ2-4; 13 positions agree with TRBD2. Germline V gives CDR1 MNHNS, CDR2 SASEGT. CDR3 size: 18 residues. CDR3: CASSEAGGTSGKRGIQYF. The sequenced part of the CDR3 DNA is TGTGCCAGCAGTGAAGCAGGCGGGACTAGCGGGAAGAGGGGTATT.

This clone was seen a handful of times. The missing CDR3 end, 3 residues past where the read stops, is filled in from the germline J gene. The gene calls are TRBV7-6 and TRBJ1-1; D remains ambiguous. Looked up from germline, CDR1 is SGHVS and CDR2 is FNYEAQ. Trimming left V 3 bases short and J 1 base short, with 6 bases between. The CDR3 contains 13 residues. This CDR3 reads CASSFTANTEAFF. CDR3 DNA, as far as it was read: TGTGCCAGCAGCTTTACAGCGAACACTGAA. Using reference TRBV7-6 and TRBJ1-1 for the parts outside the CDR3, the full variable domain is GAGVSQSPRYKVTKRGQDVALRCDPISGHVSLYWYRQALGQGPEFLTYFNYEAQQDKSGLPNDRFSAERPEGSISTLTIQRTEQRDSAMYRCASSFTANTEAFFGQGTRLTVV.

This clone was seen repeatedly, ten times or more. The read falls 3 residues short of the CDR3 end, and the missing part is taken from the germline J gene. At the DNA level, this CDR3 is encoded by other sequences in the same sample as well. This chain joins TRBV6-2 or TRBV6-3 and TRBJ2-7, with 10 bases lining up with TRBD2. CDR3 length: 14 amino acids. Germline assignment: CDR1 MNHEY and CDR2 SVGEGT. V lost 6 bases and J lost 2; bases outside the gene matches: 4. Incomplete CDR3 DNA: TGTGCCAGCAGAACCAGCGGGAGGGCCTACGAG. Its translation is CASRTSGRAYE. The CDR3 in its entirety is CASRTSGRAYEQYF.

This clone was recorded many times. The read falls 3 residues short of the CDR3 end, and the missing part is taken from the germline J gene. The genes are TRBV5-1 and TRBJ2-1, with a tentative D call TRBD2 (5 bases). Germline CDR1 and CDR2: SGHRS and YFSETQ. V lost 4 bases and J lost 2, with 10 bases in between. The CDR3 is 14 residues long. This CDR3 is CASSPTAAYNEQFF. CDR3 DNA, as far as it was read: TGCGCCAGCAGCCCAACAGCGGCCTACAATGAG.